A selection of T cell receptor beta chains follows, all from one sample in a study of shared clonotypes between healthy human individuals. TCRdb keeps only in-frame clones here, not all; method: immunoSEQ multiplex PCR. The sample records roughly 2.5 million clones, just over 90% being singletons. The sample was naive CD4+ T cells sorted from blood. These TCRs come from a man aged 18-30 years in good health. Each CDR3 is given with its conserved first and last residue. A D gene is named only where the DNA matches it firmly. Clone size is not always given. Where it is, it says once, few, many or a class for expanded clones.

V gene	J gene	clone size	D gene	CDR3 protein	CDR3 DNA
TRBV5-1	TRBJ2-5	NA	NA	CASSPAVSVQETQYF	TGCGCCAGCAGCCCAGCCGTATCAGTCCAAGAGACCCAGTACTTC
TRBV5-1	TRBJ2-1	NA	NA	CASSLGGSSYNEQFF	TGCGCCAGCAGCTTGGGGGGTTCGTCCTACAATGAGCAGTTCTTC
TRBV7-2	TRBJ2-5	NA	TRBD2	CASSLVWTSTETQYF	TGTGCCAGCAGCTTAGTTTGGACTAGCACGGAGACCCAGTACTTC
TRBV4-3	TRBJ2-2	NA	TRBD1	CASSQQPPTGGIGELFF	TGCGCCAGCAGCCAACAACCACCTACAGGGGGCATCGGGGAGCTGTTTTTT
TRBV7-2	TRBJ2-7	NA	TRBD2	CASSLELAGPYF	TGTGCCAGCAGCTTAGAACTAGCGGGCCCGTACTTC
TRBV11-2	TRBJ1-1	NA	NA	CASSFSGSVTEAFF	TGTGCCAGCAGCTTCAGTGGGTCCGTCACTGAAGCTTTCTTT
TRBV7-2	TRBJ2-2	NA	NA	CASSLDFAGELFF	TGTGCCAGCAGCTTGGATTTCGCCGGGGAGCTGTTTTTT
TRBV18	TRBJ2-6	NA	NA	CASSPTGSGANVLTF	TGTGCCAGCTCACCAACAGGGTCTGGGGCCAACGTCCTGACTTTC
TRBV10-2	TRBJ2-3	NA	NA	CASTRGADTQYF	TGCGCCAGCACGCGCGGCGCAGATACGCAGTATTTT
TRBV5-6	TRBJ2-1	NA	TRBD1	CASSLARTGYNEQFF	TGTGCCAGCAGCTTGGCCCGGACAGGATACAATGAGCAGTTCTTC
TRBV19	TRBJ2-7	NA	TRBD1	CASTQGANWGEQYF	TGTGCCAGTACGCAGGGGGCCAACTGGGGCGAGCAGTACTTC
TRBV29-1	TRBJ2-7	NA	TRBD1	CSVEGTGSSYEQYF	TGCAGCGTTGAAGGGACAGGGAGCTCCTACGAGCAGTACTTC
TRBV5-4	TRBJ1-5	NA	NA	CASSLDGGNQPQHF	TGTGCCAGCAGCTTGGATGGAGGCAATCAGCCCCAGCATTTT
TRBV7-9	TRBJ1-6	NA	TRBD1	CASSSGQGSNSPLHF	TGTGCCAGCAGCTCGGGACAGGGTAGCAATTCACCCCTCCACTTT
TRBV2	TRBJ2-7	few	NA	CASSERNEQYF	TGTGCCAGCAGTGAGAGAAACGAGCAGTACTTC
TRBV4-1	TRBJ2-7	NA	TRBD2	CASSHRQGGDYEQYF	TGCGCCAGCAGCCATCGTCAGGGAGGGGACTACGAGCAGTACTTC
TRBV18	TRBJ2-5	NA	TRBD1	CASSPPGGRRWETQYF	TGTGCCAGCTCACCACCAGGGGGCCGTCGATGGGAGACCCAGTACTTC
TRBV5-1	TRBJ2-7	NA	TRBD2	CASSLTAGGQYEQYF	TGCGCCAGCAGCCTAACAGCGGGAGGACAATACGAGCAGTACTTC
TRBV28	TRBJ1-2	once	NA	CASSLVTNYGYTF	TGTGCCAGCAGTTTGGTCACTAACTATGGCTACACCTTC
TRBV7-3	TRBJ1-2	NA	NA	CASSGASGGYTF	TGTGCCAGCAGCGGGGCGTCAGGGGGCTACACCTTC
TRBV10-3	TRBJ1-6	NA	NA	CAIRGGKDSPLHF	TGTGCCATCAGAGGGGGAAAGGATTCACCCCTCCACTTT
TRBV30	TRBJ2-2	once	NA	CAWKYTGELFF	TGTGCCTGGAAGTATACCGGGGAGCTGTTTTTT
TRBV14	TRBJ2-7	NA	NA	CASSQDSSGHRRRDEQYF	TGTGCCAGCAGCCAAGATAGTTCGGGACACAGGCGACGGGACGAGCAGTACTTC
TRBV5-1	TRBJ2-2	NA	NA	CASSFGQTNTGELFF	TGCGCCAGCAGCTTTGGACAGACGAACACCGGGGAGCTGTTTTTT
TRBV5-1	TRBJ2-5	NA	TRBD1	CASSLGQGAETQYF	TGCGCCAGCAGCTTGGGACAGGGGGCGGAGACCCAGTACTTC
TRBV10-3	TRBJ1-1	NA	TRBD1	CAISVSLGDRGGTEAFF	TGTGCCATCAGTGTTTCTCTCGGGGACAGGGGGGGCACTGAAGCTTTCTTT
TRBV10-3	TRBJ1-1	NA	NA	CAIRSGENTEAFF	TGTGCCATCAGGTCCGGTGAGAACACTGAAGCTTTCTTT
TRBV5-4	TRBJ2-3	NA	NA	CASSLGSYGRVGADTQYF	TGTGCCAGCAGCTTGGGGTCATACGGGAGAGTTGGTGCAGATACGCAGTATTTT
TRBV5-1	TRBJ1-2	once	NA	CASSLADSTINGYTF	TGCGCCAGCAGCTTGGCCGACAGTACAATAAATGGCTACACCTTC
TRBV7-8	TRBJ1-5	NA	NA	CASSRGPERDQPQHF	TGTGCCAGCAGCCGTGGTCCCGAACGGGATCAGCCCCAGCATTTT
TRBV5-6	TRBJ1-4	NA	TRBD1	CASSINRGRGEKLFF	TGTGCCAGCAGCATTAACAGGGGGCGAGGGGAAAAACTGTTTTTT
TRBV18	TRBJ2-3	NA	TRBD1	CASSGTGGDTQYF	TGTGCCAGCTCAGGAACAGGGGGAGATACGCAGTATTTT
TRBV7-6	TRBJ1-1	NA	NA	CASSSTTGTEAFF	TGTGCCAGCAGCTCTACCACAGGGACTGAAGCTTTCTTT